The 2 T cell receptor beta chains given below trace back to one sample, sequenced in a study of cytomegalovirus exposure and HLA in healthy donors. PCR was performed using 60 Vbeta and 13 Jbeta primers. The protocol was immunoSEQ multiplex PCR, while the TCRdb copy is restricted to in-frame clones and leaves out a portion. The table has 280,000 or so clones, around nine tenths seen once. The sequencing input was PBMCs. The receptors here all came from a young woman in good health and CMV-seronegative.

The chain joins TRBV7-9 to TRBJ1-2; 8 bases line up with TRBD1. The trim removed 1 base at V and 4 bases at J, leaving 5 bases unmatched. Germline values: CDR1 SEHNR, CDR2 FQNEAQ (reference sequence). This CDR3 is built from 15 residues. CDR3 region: CASSLGRGHGYGYTF. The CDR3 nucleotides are TGTGCCAGCAGCTTAGGCAGGGGGCACGGCTATGGCTACACCTTC.

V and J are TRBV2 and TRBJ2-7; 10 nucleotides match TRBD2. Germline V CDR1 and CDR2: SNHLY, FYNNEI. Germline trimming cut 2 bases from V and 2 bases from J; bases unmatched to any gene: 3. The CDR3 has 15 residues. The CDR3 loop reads CASSEISGGAYEQYF. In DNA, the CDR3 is TGTGCCAGCAGTGAAATAAGCGGGGGGGCCTACGAGCAGTACTTC.